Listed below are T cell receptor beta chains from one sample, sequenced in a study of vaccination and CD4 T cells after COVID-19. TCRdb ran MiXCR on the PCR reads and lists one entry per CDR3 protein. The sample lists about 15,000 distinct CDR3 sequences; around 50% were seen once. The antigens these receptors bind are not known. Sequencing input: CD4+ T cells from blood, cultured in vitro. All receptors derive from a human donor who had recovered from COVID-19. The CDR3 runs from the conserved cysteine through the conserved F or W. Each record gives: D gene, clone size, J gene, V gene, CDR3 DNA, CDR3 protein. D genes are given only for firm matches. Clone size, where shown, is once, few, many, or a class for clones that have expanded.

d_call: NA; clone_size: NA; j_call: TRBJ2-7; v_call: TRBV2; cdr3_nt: TGTGCCAGCAGTGAGATCGGGGGGCTCGAGCAGTACTTC; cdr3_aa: CASSEIGGLEQYF
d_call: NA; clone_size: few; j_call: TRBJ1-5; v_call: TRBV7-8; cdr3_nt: TGTGCCAGCAAGAAGGGTAGCAATCAGCCCCAGCATTTT; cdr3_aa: CASKKGSNQPQHF
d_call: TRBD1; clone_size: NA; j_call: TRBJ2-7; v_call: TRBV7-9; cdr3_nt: TGTGCCAGCAGCTTGACAGGGGATGAGCAGTACTTC; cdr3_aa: CASSLTGDEQYF
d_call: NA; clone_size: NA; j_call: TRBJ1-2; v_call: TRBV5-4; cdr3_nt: TGTGCCAGCAGCCAAGCTAAACAGGGCGGCTATGGCTACACCTTC; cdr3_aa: CASSQAKQGGYGYTF
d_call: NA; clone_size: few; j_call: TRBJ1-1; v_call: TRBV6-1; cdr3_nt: TGTGCCAGCAGTCCCGGTTCCGTGAACACTGAAGCTTTCTTT; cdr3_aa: CASSPGSVNTEAFF
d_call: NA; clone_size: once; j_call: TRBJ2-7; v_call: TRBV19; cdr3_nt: TGTGCCAGCCAGGGTCTCCACTACGAGCAGTACTTC; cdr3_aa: CASQGLHYEQYF
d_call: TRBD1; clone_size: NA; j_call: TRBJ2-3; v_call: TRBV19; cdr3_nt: TGTGCCAGTAGTATCCCAGGGGGACCTAGCACAGATACGCAGTATTTT; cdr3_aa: CASSIPGGPSTDTQYF
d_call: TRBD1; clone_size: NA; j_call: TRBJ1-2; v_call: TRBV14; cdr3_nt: TGTGCCAGCAGCCATCCCCCGACAGGGCATGGCTATGGCTACACCTTC; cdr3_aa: CASSHPPTGHGYGYTF
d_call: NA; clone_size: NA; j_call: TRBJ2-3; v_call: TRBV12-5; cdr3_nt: TGTGCTAGTGGTTTGTCATTCCAGACGGATACGCAGTATTTT; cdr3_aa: CASGLSFQTDTQYF
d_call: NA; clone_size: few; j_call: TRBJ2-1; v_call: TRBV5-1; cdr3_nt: TGCGCCAGCAGCCTGCAGGGGACTAACAATGAGCAGTTCTTC; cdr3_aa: CASSLQGTNNEQFF
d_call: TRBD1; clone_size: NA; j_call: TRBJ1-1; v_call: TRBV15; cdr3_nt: TGTGCCACCAGCACCCACAGGGGTCGGAACACTGAAGCTTTCTTT; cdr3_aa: CATSTHRGRNTEAFF
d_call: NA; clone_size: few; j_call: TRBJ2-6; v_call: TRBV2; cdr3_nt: TGTGCCAGTCATACGGGGTCCGGGGCCAACGTCCTGACTTTC; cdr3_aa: CASHTGSGANVLTF
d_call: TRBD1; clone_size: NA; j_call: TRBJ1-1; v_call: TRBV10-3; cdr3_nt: TGTGCCATCAGTGAGTGGCGGACAGGGCGAACTGAAGCTTTCTTT; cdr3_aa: CAISEWRTGRTEAFF
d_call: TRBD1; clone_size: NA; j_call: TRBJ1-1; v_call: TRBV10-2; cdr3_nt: TGCGCCAGCAGACAGGGGAGATTCACTGAAGCTTTCTTT; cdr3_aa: CASRQGRFTEAFF
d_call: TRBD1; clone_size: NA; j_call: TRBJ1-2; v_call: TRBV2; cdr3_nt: TGTGCCAGCATGGGGACAGGGAGTATGGACACCTTC; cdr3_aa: CASMGTGSMDTF
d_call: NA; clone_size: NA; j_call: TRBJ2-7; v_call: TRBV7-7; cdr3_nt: TGTGCCAGCAGCTCTGATTCGGGCCCCTACGAGCAGTACTTC; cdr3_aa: CASSSDSGPYEQYF
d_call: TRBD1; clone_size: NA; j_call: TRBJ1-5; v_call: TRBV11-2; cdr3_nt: TGTGCCAGCAGCTTTGGACAGGGAGAGCCCCAGCATTTT; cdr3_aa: CASSFGQGEPQHF
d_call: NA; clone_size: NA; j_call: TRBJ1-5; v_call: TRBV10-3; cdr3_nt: TGTGCCATCCCGGGGATTCGACAATATTGCAATCAGCCCCAGCATTTT; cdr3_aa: CAIPGIRQYCNQPQHF
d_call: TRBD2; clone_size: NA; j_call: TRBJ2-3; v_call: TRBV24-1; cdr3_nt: TGTGCCACCAGTGATAGCGGGAGGAGCACAGATACGCAGTATTTT; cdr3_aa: CATSDSGRSTDTQYF
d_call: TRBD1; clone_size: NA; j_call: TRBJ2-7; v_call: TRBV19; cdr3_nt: TGTGCCAGTAGCCGACAGGGGATCGCCTACGAGCAGTACTTC; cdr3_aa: CASSRQGIAYEQYF
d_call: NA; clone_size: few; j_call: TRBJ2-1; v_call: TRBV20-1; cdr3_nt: TGCAGCCTAAGCGGAGGCGATTACAATGAGCAGTTCTTC; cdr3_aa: CSLSGGDYNEQFF
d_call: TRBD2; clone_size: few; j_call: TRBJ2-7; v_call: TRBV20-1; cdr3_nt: TGCAGTGTACCCCGCGGGGGGAGCTCCTACGAGCAGTACTTC; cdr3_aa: CSVPRGGSSYEQYF
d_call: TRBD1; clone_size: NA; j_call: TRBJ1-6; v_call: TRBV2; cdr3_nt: TGTGCCAGCAGGGAGAATGACAGGGGGCGATCACCCCTCCACTTT; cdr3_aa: CASRENDRGRSPLHF
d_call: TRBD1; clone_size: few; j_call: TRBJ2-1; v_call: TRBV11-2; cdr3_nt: TGTGCCAGCAGCGTGGACAGGGTGGGGGAGCAGTTCTTC; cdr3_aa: CASSVDRVGEQFF